The 29 T cell receptor beta chains reported below all come from one sample, sequenced in a study of shared clonotypes between healthy human individuals. The protocol was immunoSEQ multiplex PCR, while the TCRdb copy is restricted to in-frame clones and leaves out a portion. This sample yields under 2,000,000 clones, of which less than 95% are seen a single time; approximately 1.2% belongs to the top ten. Positively selected for CCR7, the CD45RO-negative cells used as naive CD8 cells excluded terminally differentiated effector memory CD45RA+ cells. Sample: naive CD8+ T cells sorted from blood. Receptor source: a man younger than 35 in good health.

The chain carries TRBV27 and TRBJ2-1; TRBD1 might be the D (5 bases). V lost 6 bases to trimming and J lost 3 bases, with 9 bases between them. The CDR3 covers 13 residues. Germline CDR1 and CDR2: MNHEY and SMNVEV (reference sequence). CDR3 coding DNA: TGTGCCAGCAGGACAGATTACTACAATGAGCAGTTCTTC. Protein: CASRTDYYNEQFF.

V gene TRBV2 combines with J gene TRBJ2-7, with D uncertain. CDR3 length: 16 amino acids. The germline V gene has CDR1 SNHLY and CDR2 FYNNEI. V shed 3 bases and J shed 4 bases, with 19 bases lying between them. CDR3 loop: CASSDINWGGLYEQYF. The CDR3, as DNA: TGTGCCAGCAGTGACATTAACTGGGGTGGCTTATACGAGCAGTACTTC.

The rearrangement links TRBV5-6 to TRBJ2-2, with 8 bases aligning to TRBD1. Germline V gene sequence: CDR1 SGHDT, CDR2 YYEEEE. V trimming: 3 bases; J trimming: 6 bases; junction bases outside the gene matches: 7. This CDR3 comprises 15 residues. The CDR3: CASSSTGGGSGELFF. CDR3 nucleotide sequence: TGTGCCAGCAGCTCCACAGGGGGTGGGTCCGGGGAGCTGTTTTTT. The entire variable domain, with the rest obtained from reference TRBV5-6 and TRBJ2-2, is as follows: DAGVTQSPTHLIKTRGQQVTLRCSPKSGHDTVSWYQQALGQGPQFIFQYYEEEERQRGNFPDRFSGHQFPNYSSELNVNALLLGDSALYLCASSSTGGGSGELFFGEGSRLTVL.

The chain carries TRBV2 and TRBJ2-3, with TRBD2 matching 9 bases. Germline CDR1 and CDR2: SNHLY and FYNNEI. J lost 2 bases, V lost 3 bases, and 3 bases had no gene match. The CDR3 has 15 residues. As DNA, the CDR3 is TGTGCCAGCAGTGAGGCGGGGGGGTCCACAGATACGCAGTATTTT. Residues: CASSEAGGSTDTQYF.

The chain recombines TRBV5-1 with TRBJ2-1, with D hard to call. Germline values: CDR1 SGHRS, CDR2 YFSETQ. The V end was cut by 7 bases, the J end by 4 bases, with 6 bases between. There are 11 residues in the CDR3. The CDR3 DNA sequence: TGCGCCAGCGCGCGGTACAATGAGCAGTTCTTC. Translated: CASARYNEQFF.

V is TRBV30 and J is TRBJ1-2; 8 positions agree with TRBD1. After removal of 0 bases from V and 2 bases from J, the junction contained 8 bases not matched to a gene. This CDR3 contains 16 residues. CDR1 is GTSNPN, CDR2 SVGIG, per germline (reference sequence). The chain's CDR3 is CAWSVGLDRENYGYTF. CDR3 nucleotides: TGTGCCTGGAGTGTAGGCTTGGACAGGGAGAACTATGGCTACACCTTC.

The chain has TRBV27 and TRBJ2-7; no clear D. Germline CDR1 and CDR2: MNHEY and SMNVEV (reference sequence). Between the trimmed V and J ends, which lost 0 bases and 5 bases, there was a span of 5 bases. The CDR3 runs 12 residues. The CDR3 bases are TGTGCCAGCAGTTTATCCCCTCACGAGCAGTACTTC. Amino acids: CASSLSPHEQYF.

The chain combines TRBV4-1 with TRBJ2-5; 9 bases line up with TRBD2. The length of the CDR3 is 15 residues. V shed 2 bases, J shed 2 bases, and the junction held 3 bases outside the gene matches. Germline CDR1 is MGHRA and CDR2 is YSYEKL. The chain's CDR3 is CASSQKRGAQETQYF. Here the CDR3 DNA reads TGCGCCAGCAGCCAAAAGCGGGGGGCACAAGAGACCCAGTACTTC.

The V gene is TRBV13, the J gene TRBJ2-3; the match to TRBD2 covers 9 bases. This CDR3 has 17 amino acids. Germline values: CDR1 PRHDT, CDR2 FYEKMQ (reference sequence). With V trimmed by 0 bases and J by 2 bases, 6 bases remained unmatched. DNA of the CDR3: TGTGCCAGCAGCTTAGGGGACCTAGCGGGGATCACAGATACGCAGTATTTT. Amino acids: CASSLGDLAGITDTQYF.

Comment on this clone: Germline is not matched at one junction end, which may reflect a read error. The chain recombines TRBV6-1 with TRBJ2-7, with D perhaps TRBD2 (6 bases). Germline CDR1 and CDR2: MNHNS and SASEGT. The CDR3 has 12 residues. CDR3 protein: CASSELGGLPTF. CDR3 nucleotides: TGTGCCAGCAGTGAATTGGGGGGTCTCCCAACTTTC.

About this clone itself: The sample holds other DNA sequences that translate to the same CDR3. J is TRBJ2-7 and V is TRBV11-2; D is unresolved. Trimming cost V 1 base and J 5 bases, with 9 bases left between them. CDR3 length: 13 amino acids. From germline, CDR1 is SGHAT and CDR2 FQNNGV. This chain's CDR3 is CASSLVLANEQYF. The CDR3 region has the DNA TGTGCCAGCAGCTTAGTACTGGCGAACGAGCAGTACTTC.

J is TRBJ1-5 and V is TRBV15; D is unresolved. This CDR3 is built from 16 residues. Trimming removed 0 bases from V and 3 bases from J, with 12 bases in between. Germline lookup yields CDR1 LNHNV and CDR2 YYDKDF (reference sequence). The CDR3 loop reads CATSREWGTNNQPQHF. The CDR3 DNA follows: TGTGCCACCAGCAGAGAGTGGGGAACGAACAATCAGCCCCAGCATTTT.

V is TRBV28 and J is TRBJ2-2; 9 bases agree with TRBD1. V gave up 4 bases and J gave up 4 bases; unmatched junction bases: 10. This CDR3 is built from 17 residues. Germline V gives CDR1 MDHEN, CDR2 SYDVKM. The chain's CDR3 is CASSYPGTGLPTGELFF. The CDR3 nucleotides are TGTGCCAGCAGTTATCCCGGGACAGGGTTACCCACCGGGGAGCTGTTTTTT. Using reference TRBV28 and TRBJ2-2 for the parts outside the CDR3, the full variable domain is DVKVTQSSRYLVKRTGEKVFLECVQDMDHENMFWYRQDPGLGLRLIYFSYDVKMKEKGDIPEGYSVSREKKERFSLILESASTNQTSMYLCASSYPGTGLPTGELFFGEGSRLTVL.

This clone showed up just a few times. The sample has other DNA sequences that encode this CDR3 too. In nucleotides, the CDR3 is TGTGCCAGCTCACCACCGGAGTCCTACGAGCAGTACTTC. Its translation: CASSPPESYEQYF. The chain couples TRBV18 to TRBJ2-7; no definite D call. Looked up from germline, CDR1 is KGHSH and CDR2 is LQKENI. The CDR3 is 13 amino acids. Trimming removed 0 bases from V and 1 base from J, with 4 bases in between.

The chain uses TRBV19 and TRBJ2-1; 11 nucleotides agree with TRBD2. CDR1 is LNHDA and CDR2 is SQIVND in the germline V gene (reference sequence). The ends lost 8 bases at V and 8 bases at J; junction bases unmatched: 5. The length of the CDR3 is 13 residues. DNA of the CDR3: TGTGCCAGTGGACTAGCGGGTTTCTATGAGCAGTTCTTC. It yields the protein CASGLAGFYEQFF. Looking up the rest from reference TRBV19 and TRBJ2-1 gives the full variable domain: DGGITQSPKYLFRKEGQNVTLSCEQNLNHDAMYWYRQDPGQGLRLIYYSQIVNDFQKGDIAEGYSVSREKKESFPLTVTSAQKNPTAFYLCASGLAGFYEQFFGPGTRLTVL.

The chain combines TRBV14 with TRBJ1-4; D remains ambiguous. The V and J ends lost 0 bases and 1 base respectively, with 3 bases between them. The CDR3 spans 14 residues. CDR1 and CDR2 (germline): SGHDN, FVKESK. In DNA form, the CDR3 reads TGTGCCAGCAGCCAAGACCAAACTAATGAAAAACTGTTTTTT. Translation gives CASSQDQTNEKLFF.

The V and J genes are TRBV27 and TRBJ2-7; 7 bases are a match to TRBD2. This CDR3 contains 16 residues. Germline lookup yields CDR1 MNHEY and CDR2 SMNVEV (reference sequence). V lost 3 bases and J lost 2; bases outside the gene matches: 10. DNA for the CDR3: TGTGCCAGCAGTTTTTCTAGCGGCTACCACCCCTACGAGCAGTACTTC. It encodes CASSFSSGYHPYEQYF.

This sequence joins TRBV11-2 and TRBJ2-3, with TRBD1 identical over 8 bases. This CDR3 contains 15 residues. Germline CDR1 SGHAT, CDR2 FQNNGV. V dropped 1 base and J dropped 3; count of bases not matched to a gene: 3. In DNA form, the CDR3 reads TGTGCCAGCAGCTTAGTACGGGACAGGACAGATACGCAGTATTTT. It is translated as CASSLVRDRTDTQYF.

V and J are TRBV6-5 and TRBJ2-1; 11 bases are shared with TRBD1. The CDR3 consists of 15 residues. The ends lost 0 bases at V and 8 bases at J; junction bases unmatched: 3. Germline V CDR1 and CDR2: MNHEY, SVGAGI. The CDR3 coding sequence is TGTGCCAGCAGTTACTCGGACAGGGGGCGCGATGAGCAGTTCTTC. Protein: CASSYSDRGRDEQFF.

The genes are TRBV5-5 and TRBJ2-1; 9 positions agree with TRBD1. The J segment lost 1 base and the V segment lost 1 base, leaving 15 bases of the junction unmatched. The germline V gene has CDR1 SGHKS and CDR2 YYEKEE (reference sequence). CDR3 length equals 20 residues. The CDR3 region has the DNA TGTGCCAGCAGCTTGAGCATAAACAGGGGGCGGTCGAGGTCCTACAATGAGCAGTTCTTC. It translates to CASSLSINRGRSRSYNEQFF.

The chain employs TRBV7-9 and TRBJ1-3, with D unresolved. Germline V gene lookup returns CDR1 SEHNR and CDR2 FQNEAQ (reference sequence). This CDR3 comprises 15 residues. The germline V and J ends were trimmed by 5 bases and 4 bases, with 15 bases remaining between them. CDR3 nucleotide sequence: TGTGCCAGCAGCGGGTCCGAGGGCGCGGGAAACACCATATATTTT. Translation: CASSGSEGAGNTIYF.

The J gene is TRBJ1-6, the V gene TRBV7-9; 8 positions match TRBD1. After removal of 5 bases from V and 7 bases from J, the junction contained 10 bases not matched to a gene. CDR1 SEHNR and CDR2 FQNEAQ come from the germline V gene (reference sequence). The CDR3 is 16 residues long. CDR3 amino acids: CASSVQTGVVNSPLHF. The CDR3 DNA follows: TGTGCCAGCAGCGTCCAGACAGGGGTCGTAAATTCACCCCTCCACTTT.

The genes are TRBV18 and TRBJ1-6; TRBD1 matches at 7 bases. CDR3 size: 14 residues. The V gene end was trimmed by 1 base and the J gene end by 8 bases; junction bases not matched to a gene: 2. Germline V gene sequence: CDR1 KGHSH, CDR2 LQKENI. CDR3 DNA: TGTGCCAGCTCACCACAGGGGGCATATTCACCCCTCCACTTT. As protein: CASSPQGAYSPLHF.

A remark on this clone: Compared with germline, one end of the junction differs, possibly owing to a read error. The V and J genes are TRBV6-7 and TRBJ1-5; D gene unclear. TRBV6-7 is reported as an ORF; its role is uncertain. This CDR3 contains 9 residues. CDR3 bases: TGTGCCAGCAGTCAGCCCCAGCATTTT. Translation gives CASSQPQHF.

The chain couples TRBV7-9 to TRBJ2-7, with 7 bases lining up with TRBD2. Germline lookup yields CDR1 SEHNR and CDR2 FQNEAQ (reference sequence). Trimming at V came to 2 bases and at J to 2 bases, leaving 3 bases not matched to a gene. The CDR3 totals 14 residues. The CDR3 region is CASSLTTSAYEQYF. The DNA of the CDR3 is TGTGCCAGCAGCTTAACTACTAGCGCCTACGAGCAGTACTTC.

This clone was observed a few times. The same CDR3 arises from other DNA sequences in this sample as well. The rearrangement links TRBV27 to TRBJ2-5; 12 nucleotides align to TRBD2. Germline V gene sequence: CDR1 MNHEY, CDR2 SMNVEV (reference sequence). With 3 bases clipped from V and 4 bases from J, the junction kept 0 bases outside the gene matches. The CDR3 consists of 14 residues. The DNA of the CDR3 is TGTGCCAGCAGTTTGGGACTAGCGGGAGAGACCCAGTACTTC. It translates to CASSLGLAGETQYF.

The V and J genes are TRBV27 and TRBJ2-3; no clear D gene. The CDR3 has 14 amino acids. V lost 7 bases and J 4 bases, leaving 15 bases between the germline ends. Germline CDR1 is MNHEY and CDR2 is SMNVEV (reference sequence). As DNA, the CDR3 is TGTGCCAGCAATCTTGGACCCGTCCCAGATACGCAGTATTTT. It codes for CASNLGPVPDTQYF.

The rearrangement links TRBV30 to TRBJ2-3; a possible D gene is TRBD2 (5 bases). The CDR3 totals 14 residues. Germline V lookup: CDR1 GTSNPN, CDR2 SVGIG (reference sequence). Trimming removed 5 bases from V and 2 bases from J, with 14 bases in between. The CDR3 nucleotides are TGTGCCTGGGACAAACGGGGATTCACAGATACGCAGTATTTT. Its protein is CAWDKRGFTDTQYF. The complete variable domain, with remaining parts taken from reference TRBV30 and TRBJ2-3, reads SQTIHQWPATLVQPVGSPLSLECTVEGTSNPNLYWYRQAAGRGLQLLFYSVGIGQISSEVPQNLSASRPQDRQFILSSKKLLLSDSGFYLCAWDKRGFTDTQYFGPGTRLTVL.

This chain links TRBV11-2 with TRBJ2-5; 8 positions agree with TRBD1. Germline V gives CDR1 SGHAT, CDR2 FQNNGV. V dropped 6 bases and J dropped 1; count of bases not matched to a gene: 10. The CDR3 spans 16 residues. The CDR3 coding sequence is TGTGCCAGCAGTTCTATCCAGGGGGCCCTCCAAGAGACCCAGTACTTC. Protein sequence: CASSSIQGALQETQYF.